The 11 T cell receptor beta chains reported below all come from one sample, sequenced in a study of blood T cells in healthy people across ages. The use of a sample-barcoded 5' primer and a J-beta primer mix characterized a second PCR of about 7 to 12 cycles. MiXCR, run by TCRdb on the 5' RACE reads, gives a single entry per CDR3 protein. This sample has 650,000 to 1,000,000 distinct CDR3 sequences, with 30% to 45% found just once. The sample was blood. Receptor source: a man younger than 35 in good health.

The chain is built from TRBV3-1 and TRBJ2-1; D is unclear. Trimming shortened V by 0 bases and J by 0 bases, and 9 bases separated the two germline ends. The CDR3 consists of 16 residues. Germline V gene sequence: CDR1 LGHDT, CDR2 YNNKEL (reference sequence). CDR3 residues: CASSQELKVSYNEQFF. For the CDR3, the DNA is TGTGCCAGCAGCCAAGAGCTGAAAGTCTCCTACAATGAGCAGTTCTTC.

Regarding this clonotype: Being one base from a much bigger clone, this may be a read error. The V call is TRBV7-9, the J call TRBJ1-2; TRBD1 matches at 8 bases. The ends lost 8 bases at V and 8 bases at J; junction bases unmatched: 7. This CDR3 has 12 residues. CDR1 and CDR2 (germline): SEHNR, FQNEAQ (reference sequence). The DNA of the CDR3 is TGTGCCAGCGGCCCAGGGGGCGGCGGCTACACCTTC. Translating it yields CASGPGGGGYTF. Based on the CDR3 plus reference TRBV7-9 and TRBJ1-2, the full variable domain is DTGVSQNPRHKITKRGQNVTFRCDPISEHNRLYWYRQTLGQGPEFLTYFQNEAQLEKSRLLSDRFSAERPKGSFSTLEIQRTEQGDSAMYLCASGPGGGGYTFGSGTRLTVV.

This clonotype was seen a handful of times. This chain uses TRBV5-1 with TRBJ1-2, with unresolved D. Trimming took 4 bases from V and 3 from J, leaving 10 bases between them. CDR3 length: 13 residues. The V gene's germline CDR1 is SGHRS and CDR2 YFSETQ. CDR3 coding DNA: TGCGCCAGCAGCCACGACACTTACTATGGCTACACCTTC. Residues: CASSHDTYYGYTF.

This clonotype was counted only a few times. The chain joins TRBV2 to TRBJ1-5; D possibly corresponds to TRBD1 (6 bases). Trimming removed 2 bases from V and 7 bases from J, with 12 bases in between. The CDR3 totals 14 residues. The germline V gene encodes CDR1 SNHLY and CDR2 FYNNEI. CDR3 amino acids: CASSEYRDVQPQHF. CDR3 DNA sequence: TGTGCCAGCAGTGAATACAGGGATGTCCAGCCCCAGCATTTT. The full variable domain, in which reference TRBV2 and TRBJ1-5 provide the parts outside the CDR3, is EPEVTQTPSHQVTQMGQEVILRCVPISNHLYFYWYRQILGQKVEFLVSFYNNEISEKSEIFDDQFSVERPDGSNFTLKIRSTKLEDSAMYFCASSEYRDVQPQHFGDGTRLSIL.

V usage is TRBV20-1 and J usage is TRBJ1-5; 8 nucleotides align to TRBD1. The CDR3 is made up of 15 amino acids. The germline V gene encodes CDR1 DFQATT and CDR2 SNEGSKA (reference sequence). Losses at the gene ends were 3 bases for V and 3 bases for J; bases not matched to a gene: 7. The CDR3 is CSASGQGRTNQPQHF. The CDR3, as DNA: TGCAGTGCTAGCGGACAGGGCCGGACCAATCAGCCCCAGCATTTT.

CDR3 DNA: TGCAGTGCTAGTGTGCCAGGGCCTGGAAACACCATATATTTT. Translation gives CSASVPGPGNTIYF. The chain links TRBV20-1 to TRBJ1-3; a possible D gene is TRBD1 (5 bases). From germline, CDR1 is DFQATT and CDR2 SNEGSKA (reference sequence). The length of the CDR3 is 14 residues. V dropped 3 bases and J dropped 2 bases, with 11 bases sitting between them.

The V gene is TRBV5-1, the J gene TRBJ2-5; TRBD2 agrees at 10 bases. Germline V gives CDR1 SGHRS, CDR2 YFSETQ. The CDR3 sequence is 17 residues long. After removal of 1 base from V and 1 base from J, the junction contained 7 bases not matched to a gene. DNA of the CDR3: TGCGCCAGCAGCTTGTCGTTAGCGGGGGGCCCCCAAGAGACCCAGTACTTC. Amino acids: CASSLSLAGGPQETQYF.

The gene calls are TRBV6-5 and TRBJ2-4; 8 positions agree with TRBD2. Matching the DNA end better, TRBJ2-7 makes the J call doubtful. Germline lookup yields CDR1 MNHEY and CDR2 SVGAGI. The length of the CDR3 is 14 residues. The CDR3 loop reads CASSSGTRIGEQYF. CDR3 coding DNA: TGTGCCAGCAGCTCCGGGACTAGAATAGGCGAGCAGTACTTC.

This clonotype came up a few times. V and J are TRBV20-1 and TRBJ1-4; D is unresolved. This CDR3 region has 16 residues. The V gene's germline CDR1 is DFQATT and CDR2 SNEGSKA (reference sequence). V was trimmed by 0 bases and J by 8 bases, leaving 19 bases between them. The CDR3 DNA follows: TGCAGTGCTAGAGATGGGATGCGGACCATAGGAGAAAAACTGTTTTTT. Its protein is CSARDGMRTIGEKLFF.

This clonotype was picked up many times. V usage is TRBV29-1 and J usage is TRBJ2-3, with D possibly matching TRBD1 (6 bases). The CDR3 has 14 residues. V dropped 3 bases and J dropped 4 bases, with 14 bases sitting between them. Germline V gene sequence: CDR1 SQVTM, CDR2 ANQGSEA. CDR3: CSVETYRAADTQYF. The CDR3 DNA is TGCAGCGTTGAGACGTACAGGGCCGCAGATACGCAGTATTTT.

This clonotype was recorded many times. The junction shows a germline mismatch at one end, possibly a read error. The chain carries TRBV18 and TRBJ2-3; 9 positions match TRBD1. In germline, CDR1 is KGHSH, CDR2 LQKENI. This CDR3 spans 14 amino acids. The CDR3 sequence: CASSADRGTDTQYF. The CDR3 DNA follows: TGCGCCAGCAGCGCGGACAGGGGAACAGATACGCAGTATTTT.